In this sample, the clone carrying this T cell receptor beta chain turned up many times. Its antigen is currently unknown. This sample was taken from a study of regulatory T cells in long-lasting Graves disease. Whole-study results and caveats: Newly diagnosed disease favored TRBV20-1 and TRBJ2-1 over persistent disease.

The CDR3 has 16 residues. The V and J ends lost 2 bases and 1 base respectively, with 13 bases between them. CDR1 MNHEY and CDR2 SVGAGI come from the germline V gene. For TCR beta, libraries came from iRepertoire HTBI primers and Arm-PCR of CDR3 regions. One entry per CDR3 protein, called by TCRdb with MiXCR from the multiplex PCR reads. In the table there are about 440,000 distinct CDR3 sequences, 16% of which are singletons. As to time point: newly diagnosed GD, antithyroid drugs for less than 3 months. Making the TCR library involved RNA that had been extracted from PBMCs. The sample was also reused in another study, on T cells in Graves' hyperthyroidism and ophthalmopathy. That study reports: During a first-round RT-PCR of the TCR CDR3, the HTBI primer set was used.

The J gene is TRBJ2-3, the V gene TRBV6-5; the D gene is possibly TRBD2 (5 bases). Sequencing used peripheral blood mononuclear cells (PBMCs), obtained at new diagnosis, from a patient treated with antithyroid drugs. The origin of this receptor is a woman aged 25 to 45 with Graves disease. CDR3 sequence reads: CASSYLGDSGTDTQYF. The CDR3 DNA reads as TGTGCCAGCAGTTACCTCGGGGATAGCGGCACAGATACGCAGTATTTT.